A single sample gave rise to the 9 T cell receptor beta chains below, sequenced in a study of blood T cell repertoires in COVID-19. The method was immunoSEQ multiplex PCR; TCRdb's version includes in-frame clones alone and lacks a portion of them. The data contain about 150,000 clones, about 83% of them singletons. Material for sequencing was peripheral blood. The receptor set was obtained from a man aged 70 or older who had recovered from COVID-19.

This sequence joins TRBV6-2 or TRBV6-3 and TRBJ1-2; TRBD1 agrees at 8 bases. The CDR3 loop spans 15 amino acids. The junction had 8 bases not matched to a gene; V was cut back by 4 bases and J by 4 bases. Germline loops: CDR1 MNHEY, CDR2 SVGEGT. This CDR3 is CASSFYGTGGYGYTF. The DNA for the CDR3 is TGTGCCAGCAGTTTTTACGGGACAGGAGGCTATGGCTACACCTTC.

In its sample, this clone was seen a few times. This chain connects TRBV5-1 to TRBJ2-2, with 8 bases lining up with TRBD1. The CDR3 sequence is 19 residues long. The V and J ends lost 0 bases and 6 bases, in that order; junction bases with no gene match: 16. The V gene's germline CDR1 is SGHRS and CDR2 YFSETQ. In DNA form, the CDR3 reads TGCGCCAGCAGCTTGGTGGACAGGGCTAATATTTATGTGGCCGGGGAGCTGTTTTTT. It codes for CASSLVDRANIYVAGELFF.

J is TRBJ2-2 and V is TRBV9; 8 bases match TRBD1. Germline V lookup: CDR1 SGDLS, CDR2 YYNGEE. After removal of 7 bases from V and 5 bases from J, the junction contained 10 bases not matched to a gene. This CDR3 is 15 amino acids long. The CDR3: CASHPRQGSTGELFF. CDR3 sequence (DNA): TGTGCCAGCCACCCACGACAGGGGAGTACCGGGGAGCTGTTTTTT.

The chain links TRBV11-2 to TRBJ2-1, with 12 nucleotides matching TRBD2. The CDR3 contains 17 residues. J lost 8 bases, V lost 1 base, and 9 bases had no gene match. From germline, CDR1 is SGHAT and CDR2 FQNNGV. CDR3 region: CASSLAGRLAGAYEQFF. As DNA, the CDR3 is TGTGCCAGCAGCTTAGCTGGTCGACTAGCGGGAGCGTATGAGCAGTTCTTC.

This clone was seen only a few times. This rearrangement joins TRBV6-5 to TRBJ1-6; D gene unclear. Trimming took 2 bases from V and 7 from J, leaving 9 bases between them. The CDR3 runs 14 residues. In germline, CDR1 is MNHEY, CDR2 SVGAGI. This CDR3 is CASSYERRNSPLHF. The CDR3 bases are TGTGCCAGCAGTTACGAGAGGAGGAATTCACCCCTCCACTTT.

The chain recombines TRBV19 with TRBJ2-1; 16 bases are shared with TRBD2. The ends lost 3 bases at V and 9 bases at J; junction bases unmatched: 11. The CDR3 loop spans 18 amino acids. Germline values: CDR1 LNHDA, CDR2 SQIVND (reference sequence). The CDR3 nucleotides are TGTGCCAGTAGTATCGGGACTAGCGGGAGGGCCTCGGCCATTGAGCAGTTCTTC. Amino acid sequence: CASSIGTSGRASAIEQFF.

The chain couples TRBV5-1 to TRBJ1-2; 7 nucleotides align to TRBD1. This CDR3 spans 13 amino acids. Germline assignment: CDR1 SGHRS and CDR2 YFSETQ. With V trimmed by 4 bases and J by 6 bases, 6 bases remained unmatched. Here the CDR3 DNA reads TGCGCCAGCAGCCCCGGGACAGAAAATGGCTACACCTTC. Protein product: CASSPGTENGYTF.

This clone was found a few times. The chain uses TRBV30 and TRBJ1-2, with 7 positions matching TRBD1. V shed 8 bases, J shed 5 bases, and the junction held 11 bases outside the gene matches. This CDR3 has 13 amino acids. Germline V gives CDR1 GTSNPN, CDR2 SVGIG (reference sequence). CDR3 protein: CAGSRDSQYGYTF. CDR3 nucleotides: TGTGCCGGCTCCCGGGACAGTCAATATGGCTACACCTTC.

The chain recombines TRBV10-1 with TRBJ1-1, with D possibly matching TRBD1 (6 bases). The CDR3 totals 13 residues. V lost 5 bases and J lost 4, with 11 bases in between. CDR1 is WNHNN, CDR2 SYGVQD, per germline (reference sequence). The CDR3 spells CASSSQGSTEAFF. The CDR3 DNA is TGCGCCAGCAGTTCACAGGGAAGCACTGAAGCTTTCTTT.